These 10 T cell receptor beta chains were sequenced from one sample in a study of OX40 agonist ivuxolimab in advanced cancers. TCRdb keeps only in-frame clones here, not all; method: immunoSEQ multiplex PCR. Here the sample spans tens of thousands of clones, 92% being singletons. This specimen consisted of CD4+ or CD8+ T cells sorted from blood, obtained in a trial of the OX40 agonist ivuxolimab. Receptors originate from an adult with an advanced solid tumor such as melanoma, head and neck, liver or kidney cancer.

DNA of the CDR3: TGTGCCAGTAGTATAGGGCCAGGTAGGACTGAAGCTTTCTTT. It encodes CASSIGPGRTEAFF. This sequence joins TRBV19 and TRBJ1-1; D is unclear. V was pared by 1 base and J by 5 bases, with 11 bases between. The CDR3 covers 14 residues. Germline V gene sequence: CDR1 LNHDA, CDR2 SQIVND (reference sequence).

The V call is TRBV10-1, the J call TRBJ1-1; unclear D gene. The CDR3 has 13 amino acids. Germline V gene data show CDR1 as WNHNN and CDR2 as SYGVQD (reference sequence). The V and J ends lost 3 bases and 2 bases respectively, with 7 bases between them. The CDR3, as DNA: TGCGCCAGCAGTGAAAGGTCTAACACTGAAGCTTTCTTT. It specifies CASSERSNTEAFF.

The CDR3 DNA reads as TGTGCCAGCAGTTACCAGGGACGGTCCACAGATACGCAGTATTTT. Translation: CASSYQGRSTDTQYF. The chain has TRBV6-5 and TRBJ2-3; D possibly matches TRBD1 or TRBD2 (5 bases each). This CDR3 is built from 15 residues. Germline CDR1 is MNHEY and CDR2 is SVGAGI. V lost 2 bases and J 2 bases, leaving 11 bases between the germline ends.

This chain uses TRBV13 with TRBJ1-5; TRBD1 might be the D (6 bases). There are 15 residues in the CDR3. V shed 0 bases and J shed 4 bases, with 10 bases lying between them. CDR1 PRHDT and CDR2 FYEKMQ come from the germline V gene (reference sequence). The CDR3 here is CASSLGITGNQPQHF. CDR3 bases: TGTGCCAGCAGCTTAGGAATAACAGGGAATCAGCCCCAGCATTTT.

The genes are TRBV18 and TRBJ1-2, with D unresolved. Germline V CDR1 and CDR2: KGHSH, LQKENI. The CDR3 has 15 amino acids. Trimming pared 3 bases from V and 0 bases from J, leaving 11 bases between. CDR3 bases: TGTGCCAGCTCACCCCCAGTGGGGACTAACTATGGCTACACCTTC. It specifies CASSPPVGTNYGYTF.

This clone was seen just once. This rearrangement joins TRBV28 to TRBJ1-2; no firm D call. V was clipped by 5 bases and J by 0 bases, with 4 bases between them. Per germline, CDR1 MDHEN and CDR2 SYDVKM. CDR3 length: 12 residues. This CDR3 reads CASSTTNYGYTF. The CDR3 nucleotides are TGTGCCAGCAGTACCACTAACTATGGCTACACCTTC.

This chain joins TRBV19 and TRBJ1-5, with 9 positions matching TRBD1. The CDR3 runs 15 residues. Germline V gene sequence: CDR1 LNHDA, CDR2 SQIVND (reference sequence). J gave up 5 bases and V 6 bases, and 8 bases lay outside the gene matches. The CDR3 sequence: CASRTTGGFDQPQHF. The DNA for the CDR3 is TGTGCCAGTAGGACAACAGGGGGCTTTGATCAGCCCCAGCATTTT.

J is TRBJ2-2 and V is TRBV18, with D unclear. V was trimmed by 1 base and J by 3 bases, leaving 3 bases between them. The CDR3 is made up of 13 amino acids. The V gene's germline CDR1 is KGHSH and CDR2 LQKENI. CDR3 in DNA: TGTGCCAGCTCACCACGTCACACCGGGGAGCTGTTTTTT. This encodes CASSPRHTGELFF. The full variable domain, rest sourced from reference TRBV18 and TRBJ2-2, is NAGVMQNPRHLVRRRGQEARLRCSPMKGHSHVYWYRQLPEEGLKFMVYLQKENIIDESGMPKERFSAEFPKEGPSILRIQQVVRGDSAAYFCASSPRHTGELFFGEGSRLTVL.

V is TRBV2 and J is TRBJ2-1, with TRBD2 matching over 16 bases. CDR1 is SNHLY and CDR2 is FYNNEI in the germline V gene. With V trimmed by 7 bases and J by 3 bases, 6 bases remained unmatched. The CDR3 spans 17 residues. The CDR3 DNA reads TGTGCCAGCAATCCCGGGACTAGCGGGAGGGACTACAATGAGCAGTTCTTC. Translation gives CASNPGTSGRDYNEQFF.

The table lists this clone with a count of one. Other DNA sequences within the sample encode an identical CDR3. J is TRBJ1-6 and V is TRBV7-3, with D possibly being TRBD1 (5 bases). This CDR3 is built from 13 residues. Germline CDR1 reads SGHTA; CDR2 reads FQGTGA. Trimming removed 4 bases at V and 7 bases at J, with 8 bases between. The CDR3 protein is CASSSAGNSPLHF. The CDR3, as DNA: TGTGCCAGCAGCTCGGCAGGGAATTCACCCCTCCACTTT.